This is a list of T cell receptor beta chains from one sample in a study of CD8 T cells in Susac syndrome. TCRdb passed the immunoSEQ multiplex PCR reads through MiXCR, listing each CDR3 protein once. The sample holds some 180,000 distinct CDR3 sequences, roughly 92% seen once. The sequenced sample was CD4+ T cells from PBMCs. These receptors were taken from a human donor in good health. Each CDR3 is given with its conserved first and last residue. D genes are given only for firm matches. Part of the rows lack a size; the others show once, few, many or a class for expanded clones.

>TRBD1|TRBJ1-2|once|TRBV7-3
CASSLTRGTVNYGYTF
TGTGCCAGCAGCTTAACAAGAGGGACAGTTAACTATGGCTACACCTTC
>TRBD1|TRBJ1-1|few|TRBV7-9
CASSLTGISEAFF
TGTGCCAGCAGCTTGACAGGGATCAGTGAAGCTTTCTTT
>NA|TRBJ2-7|NA|TRBV28
CASEVGGGPYEQYF
TGTGCCAGCGAGGTTGGGGGAGGTCCCTACGAGCAGTACTTC
>NA|TRBJ1-1|NA|TRBV18
CASSPRGQNMNTEAFF
TGTGCCAGCTCACCGAGGGGTCAGAACATGAACACTGAAGCTTTCTTT
>NA|TRBJ1-6|NA|TRBV19
CASTDYGRRNSPLHF
TGTGCCAGTACCGATTATGGCAGACGTAATTCACCCCTCCACTTT
>NA|TRBJ2-4|NA|TRBV2
CASSSDPGAPAAKNIQYF
TGTGCCAGCAGTTCCGACCCAGGGGCTCCGGCGGCCAAAAACATTCAGTACTTC
>NA|TRBJ2-1|NA|TRBV15
CATSRVGSWTYNEQFF
TGTGCCACCAGCAGAGTAGGGAGCTGGACATACAATGAGCAGTTCTTC
>NA|TRBJ2-4|NA|TRBV6-2/TRBV6-3
CASSLAIGIQYF
TGTGCCAGCAGTTTGGCCATCGGCATTCAGTACTTC
>NA|TRBJ2-6|NA|TRBV7-9
CASSRDFRSGANVLTF
TGTGCCAGCAGCAGGGATTTCCGCTCTGGGGCCAACGTCCTGACTTTC
>TRBD1|TRBJ1-5|once|TRBV28
CASSGQGYQPQHF
TGTGCCAGCAGTGGACAGGGGTATCAGCCCCAGCATTTT
>NA|TRBJ1-5|NA|TRBV19
CASSIGRDQPQHF
TGTGCCAGTAGTATCGGGAGAGATCAGCCCCAGCATTTT
>NA|TRBJ1-3|NA|TRBV5-1
CASSLEGSSGNTIYF
TGCGCCAGCAGCTTGGAGGGGTCCTCTGGAAACACCATATATTTT
>TRBD1|TRBJ1-1|NA|TRBV6-1
CASSEQGQGHTEAFF
TGTGCCAGCAGTGAACAGGGACAGGGGCACACTGAAGCTTTCTTT
>NA|TRBJ1-5|NA|TRBV7-9
CASSSGQPPQPQHF
TGTGCCAGCAGCTCTGGACAGCCTCCTCAGCCCCAGCATTTT
>NA|TRBJ2-5|once|TRBV14
CASSQGWGLVAETQYF
TGTGCCAGCAGCCAAGGATGGGGCCTCGTTGCAGAGACCCAGTACTTC
>NA|TRBJ2-5|NA|TRBV4-1
CASSQGQREETQYF
TGCGCCAGCAGCCAAGGACAGAGGGAAGAGACCCAGTACTTC